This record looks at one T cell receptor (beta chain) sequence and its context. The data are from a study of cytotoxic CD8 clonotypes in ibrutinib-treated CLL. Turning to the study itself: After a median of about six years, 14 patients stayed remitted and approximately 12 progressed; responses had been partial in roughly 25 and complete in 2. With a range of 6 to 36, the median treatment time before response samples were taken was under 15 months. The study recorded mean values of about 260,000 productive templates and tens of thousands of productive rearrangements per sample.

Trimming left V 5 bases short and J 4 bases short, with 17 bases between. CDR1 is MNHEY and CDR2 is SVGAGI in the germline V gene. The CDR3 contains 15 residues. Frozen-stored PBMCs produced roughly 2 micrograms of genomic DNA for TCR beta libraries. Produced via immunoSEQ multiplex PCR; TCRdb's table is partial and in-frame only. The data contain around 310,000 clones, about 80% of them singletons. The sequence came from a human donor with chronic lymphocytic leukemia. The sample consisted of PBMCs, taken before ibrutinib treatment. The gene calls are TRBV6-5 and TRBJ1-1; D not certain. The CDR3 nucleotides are TGTGCCAGCAGTCCGACGTTAACTAGTGGCACTGAAGCTTTCTTT. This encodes CASSPTLTSGTEAFF.